A few counts support the clone carrying this T cell receptor beta chain. The entry originates in a study of T-cell reconstitution after alpha-beta-depleted transplantation in children. CDR1 and CDR2 from the germline V gene are ENHRY and SYGVKD. V lost 6 bases to trimming and J lost 7 bases, with 9 bases between them. CDR3 length equals 12 residues. This sample's TCRbeta library carried unique molecular identifier barcodes. TCRdb re-analysed the PCR reads in MiXCR, keeping a single row per CDR3 protein. The repertoire holds fewer than 700,000 distinct CDR3 sequences, with 10% to 15% as singletons. This clonotype was sampled from a male patient between 5 and 17 years old who had a stem cell transplant for acute myeloid leukemia, so the T cells may come from the graft donor. Sequencing used PBMCs, mostly from graft donor cells, obtained 360 days after TCRalphabeta/CD19-depleted stem cell transplant. The V gene is TRBV10-3, the J gene TRBJ2-2; D unclear. The CDR3: CAISEAVGELFF. CDR3 nucleotides: TGTGCCATCAGCGAAGCAGTCGGGGAGCTGTTTTTT.